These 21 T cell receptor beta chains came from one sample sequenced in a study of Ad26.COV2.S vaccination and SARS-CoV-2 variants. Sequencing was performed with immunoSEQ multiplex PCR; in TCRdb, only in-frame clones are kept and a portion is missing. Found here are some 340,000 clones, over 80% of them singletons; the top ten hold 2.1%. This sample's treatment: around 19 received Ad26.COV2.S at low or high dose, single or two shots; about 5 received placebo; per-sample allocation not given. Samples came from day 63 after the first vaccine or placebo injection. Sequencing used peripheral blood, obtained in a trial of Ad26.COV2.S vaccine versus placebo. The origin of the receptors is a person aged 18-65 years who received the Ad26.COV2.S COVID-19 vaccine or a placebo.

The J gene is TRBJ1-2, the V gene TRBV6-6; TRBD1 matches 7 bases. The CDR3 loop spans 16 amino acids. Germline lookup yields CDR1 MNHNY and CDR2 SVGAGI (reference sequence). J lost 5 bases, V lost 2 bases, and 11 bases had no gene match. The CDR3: CASSYIRGGGGYGYTF. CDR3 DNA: TGTGCCAGCAGTTACATCAGGGGGGGTGGAGGGTATGGCTACACCTTC.

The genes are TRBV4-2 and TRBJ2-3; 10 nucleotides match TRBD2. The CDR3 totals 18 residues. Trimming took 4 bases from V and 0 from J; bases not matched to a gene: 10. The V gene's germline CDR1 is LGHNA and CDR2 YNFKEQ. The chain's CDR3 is CASSRRSSGGASTDTQYF. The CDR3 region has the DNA TGTGCCAGCAGCCGGCGGTCTAGCGGGGGCGCCAGCACAGATACGCAGTATTTT.

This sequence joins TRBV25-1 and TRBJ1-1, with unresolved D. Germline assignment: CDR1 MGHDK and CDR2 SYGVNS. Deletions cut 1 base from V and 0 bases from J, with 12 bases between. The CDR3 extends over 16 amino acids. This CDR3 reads CASSELFQILNTEAFF. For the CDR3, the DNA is TGTGCCAGCAGTGAATTATTCCAGATTTTGAACACTGAAGCTTTCTTT.

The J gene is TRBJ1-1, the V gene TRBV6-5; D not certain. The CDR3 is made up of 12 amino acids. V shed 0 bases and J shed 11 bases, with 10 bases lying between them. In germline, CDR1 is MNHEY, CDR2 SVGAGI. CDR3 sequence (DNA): TGTGCCAGCAGTTACTCGGGGTCGGGGGCTTTCTTT. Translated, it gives CASSYSGSGAFF.

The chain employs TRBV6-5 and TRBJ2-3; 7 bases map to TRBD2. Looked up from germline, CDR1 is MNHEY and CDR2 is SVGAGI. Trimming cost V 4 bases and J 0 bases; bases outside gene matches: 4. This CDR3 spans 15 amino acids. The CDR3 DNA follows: TGTGCCAGCAGTTCGCCGGGACTAAGCACAGATACGCAGTATTTT. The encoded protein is CASSSPGLSTDTQYF.

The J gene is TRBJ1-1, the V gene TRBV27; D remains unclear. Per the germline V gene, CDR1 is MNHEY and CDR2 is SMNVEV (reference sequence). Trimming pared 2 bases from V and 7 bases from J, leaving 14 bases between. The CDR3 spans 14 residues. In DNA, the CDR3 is TGTGCCAGCAGTTTAAGGACCAAATTTGGTGAAGCTTTCTTT. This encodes CASSLRTKFGEAFF.

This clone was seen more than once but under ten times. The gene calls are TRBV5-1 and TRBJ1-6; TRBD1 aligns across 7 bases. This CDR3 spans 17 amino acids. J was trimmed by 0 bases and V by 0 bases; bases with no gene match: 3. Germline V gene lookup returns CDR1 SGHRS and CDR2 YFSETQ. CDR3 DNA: TGCGCCAGCAGCTTGGGGACAGGAAGCTCCTATAATTCACCCCTCCACTTT. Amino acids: CASSLGTGSSYNSPLHF.

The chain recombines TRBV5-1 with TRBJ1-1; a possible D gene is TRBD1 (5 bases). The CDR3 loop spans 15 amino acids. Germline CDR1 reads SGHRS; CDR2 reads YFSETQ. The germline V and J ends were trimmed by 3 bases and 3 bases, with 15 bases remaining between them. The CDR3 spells CASSSTGDVDTEAFF. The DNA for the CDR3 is TGCGCCAGCAGCTCTACCGGGGACGTCGACACTGAAGCTTTCTTT.

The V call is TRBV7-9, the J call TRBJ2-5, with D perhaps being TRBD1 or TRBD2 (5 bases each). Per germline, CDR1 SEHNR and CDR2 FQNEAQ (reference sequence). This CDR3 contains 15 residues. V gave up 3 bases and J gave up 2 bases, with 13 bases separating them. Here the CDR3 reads CASSFPSGRQETQYF. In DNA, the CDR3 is TGTGCCAGCAGCTTTCCTTCGGGACGTCAAGAGACCCAGTACTTC. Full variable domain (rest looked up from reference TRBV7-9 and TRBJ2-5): DTGVSQNPRHKITKRGQNVTFRCDPISEHNRLYWYRQTLGQGPEFLTYFQNEAQLEKSRLLSDRFSAERPKGSFSTLEIQRTEQGDSAMYLCASSFPSGRQETQYFGPGTRLLVL.

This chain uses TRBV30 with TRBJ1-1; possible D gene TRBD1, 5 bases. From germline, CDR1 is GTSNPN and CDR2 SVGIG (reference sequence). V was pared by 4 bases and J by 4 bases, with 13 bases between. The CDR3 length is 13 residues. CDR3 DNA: TGTGCCTGGAATCCGGGACTAGGCACTGAAGCTTTCTTT. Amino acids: CAWNPGLGTEAFF.

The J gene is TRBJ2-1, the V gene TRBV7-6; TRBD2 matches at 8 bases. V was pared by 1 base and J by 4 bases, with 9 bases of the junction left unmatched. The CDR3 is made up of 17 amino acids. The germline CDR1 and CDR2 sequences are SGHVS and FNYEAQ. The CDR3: CASSLVGSGGAYNEQFF. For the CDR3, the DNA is TGTGCCAGCAGCTTAGTGGGGAGCGGGGGCGCATACAATGAGCAGTTCTTC.

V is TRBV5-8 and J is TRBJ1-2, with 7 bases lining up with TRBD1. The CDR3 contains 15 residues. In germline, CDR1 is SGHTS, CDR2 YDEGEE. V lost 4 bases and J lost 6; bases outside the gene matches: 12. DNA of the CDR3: TGTGCCAGCAGCCCCTGGTTAGGCAGGGGGAATGGCTACACCTTC. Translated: CASSPWLGRGNGYTF.

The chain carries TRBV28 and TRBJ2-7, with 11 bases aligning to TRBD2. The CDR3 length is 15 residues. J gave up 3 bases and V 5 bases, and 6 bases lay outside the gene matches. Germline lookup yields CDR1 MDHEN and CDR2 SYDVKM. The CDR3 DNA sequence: TGTGCCAGCAGTCCGACTAGCGGGGCCTTCTACGAGCAGTACTTC. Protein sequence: CASSPTSGAFYEQYF.

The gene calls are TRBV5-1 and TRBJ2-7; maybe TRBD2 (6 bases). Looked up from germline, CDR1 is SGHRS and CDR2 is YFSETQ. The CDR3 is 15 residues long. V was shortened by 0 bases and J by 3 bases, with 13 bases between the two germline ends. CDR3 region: CASSLVAGLNYEQYF. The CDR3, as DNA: TGCGCCAGCAGCTTGGTGGCGGGGCTTAACTACGAGCAGTACTTC. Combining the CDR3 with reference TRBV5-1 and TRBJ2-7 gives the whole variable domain KAGVTQTPRYLIKTRGQQVTLSCSPISGHRSVSWYQQTPGQGLQFLFEYFSETQRNKGNFPGRFSGRQFSNSRSEMNVSTLELGDSALYLCASSLVAGLNYEQYFGPGTRLTVT.

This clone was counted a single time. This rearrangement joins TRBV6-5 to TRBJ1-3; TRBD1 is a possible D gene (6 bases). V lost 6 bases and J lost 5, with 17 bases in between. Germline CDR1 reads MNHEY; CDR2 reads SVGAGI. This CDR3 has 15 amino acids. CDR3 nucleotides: TGTGCCAGCAGCACGTCAGGTGGGGGGCGAAACACCATATATTTT. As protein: CASSTSGGGRNTIYF.

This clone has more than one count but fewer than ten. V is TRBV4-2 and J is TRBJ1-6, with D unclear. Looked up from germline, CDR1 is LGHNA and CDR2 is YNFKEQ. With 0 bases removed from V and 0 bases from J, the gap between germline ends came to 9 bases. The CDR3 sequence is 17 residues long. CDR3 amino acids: CASSQDRRNSYNSPLHF. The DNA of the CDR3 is TGTGCCAGCAGCCAAGACAGGCGGAACTCCTATAATTCACCCCTCCACTTT.

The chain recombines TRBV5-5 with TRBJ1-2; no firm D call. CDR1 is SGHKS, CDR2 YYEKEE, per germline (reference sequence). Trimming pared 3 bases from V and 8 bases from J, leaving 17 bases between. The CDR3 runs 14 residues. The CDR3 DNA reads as TGTGCCAGCAGCTCCGCAACAAGGCTTAGAGGCTACACCTTC. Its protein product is CASSSATRLRGYTF.

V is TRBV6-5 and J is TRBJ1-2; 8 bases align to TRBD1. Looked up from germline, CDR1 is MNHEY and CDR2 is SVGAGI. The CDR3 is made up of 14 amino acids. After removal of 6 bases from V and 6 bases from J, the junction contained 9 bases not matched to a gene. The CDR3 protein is CASRTTGGVDGYTF. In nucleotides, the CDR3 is TGTGCCAGCAGAACAACAGGGGGGGTGGATGGCTACACCTTC.

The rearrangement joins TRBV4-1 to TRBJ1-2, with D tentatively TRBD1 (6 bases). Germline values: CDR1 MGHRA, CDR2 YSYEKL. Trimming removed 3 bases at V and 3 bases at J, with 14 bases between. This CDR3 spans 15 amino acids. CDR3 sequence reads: CASSQSQGSYYGYTF. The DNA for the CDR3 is TGCGCCAGCAGCCAGTCACAGGGAAGTTACTATGGCTACACCTTC.

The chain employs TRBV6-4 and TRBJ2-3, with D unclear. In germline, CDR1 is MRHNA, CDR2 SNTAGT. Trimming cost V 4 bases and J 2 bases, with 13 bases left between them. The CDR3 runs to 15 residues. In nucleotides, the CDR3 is TGTGCCAGCAGTGCGGTGGCAGCGCACACAGATACGCAGTATTTT. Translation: CASSAVAAHTDTQYF.

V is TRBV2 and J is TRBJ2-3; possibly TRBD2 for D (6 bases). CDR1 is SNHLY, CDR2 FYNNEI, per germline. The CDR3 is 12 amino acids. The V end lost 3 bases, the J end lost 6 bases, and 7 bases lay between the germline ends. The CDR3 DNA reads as TGTGCCAGCAGTGATGGAGGGGATACGCAGTATTTT. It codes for CASSDGGDTQYF.